The following is a T cell receptor (beta chain) sequence with its context. The sample comes from a study of blood T cell repertoires in COVID-19. Study-wide context: Resolution of symptoms, clearance, or two negative PCRs was present in recovered Cohort 3 donors.

The protocol was immunoSEQ multiplex PCR, while the TCRdb copy is restricted to in-frame clones and leaves out a portion. Of fewer than 250,000 clones listed, around 87% are singletons. This TCR derives from a man aged 30-40 years in a cohort exposed to, infected with or recovered from COVID-19 (not recorded which). Sequences were obtained from PBMCs or T cells enriched from blood (not recorded which).

The CDR3 sequence is CASSPPLGTSTDTQYF. The CDR3 nucleotides are TGTGCCAGCTCACCACCATTGGGGACTAGCACAGATACGCAGTATTTT. V is TRBV18 and J is TRBJ2-3, with a tentative D call TRBD2 (6 bases). This CDR3 contains 16 residues. The V end was cut by 0 bases, the J end by 0 bases, with 10 bases between. The germline V gene encodes CDR1 KGHSH and CDR2 LQKENI.